This T cell receptor beta chain derives from a study of response to subunit inactivated influenza vaccine. This CDR3 is 15 amino acids long. The germline CDR1 and CDR2 sequences are MNHNS and SASEGT. Trimming took 6 bases from V and 4 from J; bases not matched to a gene: 7. TCRdb redid the calling of the RT-PCR reads with MiXCR, one entry per CDR3 protein. The table lists 700,000 to 800,000 distinct CDR3 sequences, around a sixth of them singletons. A few counts support this clonotype. As yet, its antigen is unknown. Study-wide results and limits: With each seasonal influenza vaccination, the authors suggested, few new T cells are recruited.

This receptor was taken from a man aged 50-59 years who received an inactivated influenza vaccine. The rearrangement links TRBV6-1 to TRBJ2-5; TRBD2 matches 11 bases. This specimen was PBMCs from blood, taken 5 to 6 days after vaccination. CDR3 DNA: TGTGCCAGCAGAGTACTAGCGGGAGTGGGAGAGACCCAGTACTTC. This translates into CASRVLAGVGETQYF.